This T cell receptor (beta chain) is drawn from a study of blood T cell repertoires in COVID-19. The overall study: PBMCs, B-cell-depleted T cells, or T cells provided the cDNA or gDNA that made up the material.

Study processing details: Cell counts per sample came from amplifying reference gene primers. TCRdb's copy holds only in-frame clones and misses some; the assay was immunoSEQ multiplex PCR. Clone size and the V and J calls come from that table; the DNA yielded D and trimming. Seen here are 300,000 to 350,000 clones, under 90% observed once, and the top ten hold 2.9%. While infection was still active, Seattle patients were enrolled and then followed longitudinally. This CDR3 region has 17 residues. The sequence was collected from a woman in her twenties or thirties with COVID-19, enrolled during active disease. This rearrangement joins TRBV21-1 to TRBJ2-1; whether TRBD2, the table's D call, matches the DNA was not checked. TRBV21-1 counts as a pseudogene. The specimen sequenced was peripheral blood. Here the CDR3 reads CASRWLAGVRFANEQFF. CDR3 bases: TGTGCCAGCAGATGGCTAGCGGGAGTCAGGTTCGCCAATGAGCAGTTCTTC.